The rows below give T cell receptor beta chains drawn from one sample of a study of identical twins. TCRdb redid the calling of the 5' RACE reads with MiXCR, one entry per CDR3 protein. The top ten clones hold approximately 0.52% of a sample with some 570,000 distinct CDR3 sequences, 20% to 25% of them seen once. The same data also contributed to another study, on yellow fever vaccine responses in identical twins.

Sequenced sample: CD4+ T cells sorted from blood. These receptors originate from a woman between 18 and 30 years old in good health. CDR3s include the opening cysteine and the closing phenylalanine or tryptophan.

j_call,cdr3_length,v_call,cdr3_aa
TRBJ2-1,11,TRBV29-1,CSAPGYNEQFF
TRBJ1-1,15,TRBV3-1,CASRQGQYLNTEAFF
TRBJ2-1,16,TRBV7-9,CASSRWGGEFSNEQFF
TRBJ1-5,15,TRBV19,CASSMDDPARQPQHF
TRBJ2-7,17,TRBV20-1,CCASQGQGGLSSYEQYF
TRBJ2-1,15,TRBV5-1,CASSLGQGPYNEQFF
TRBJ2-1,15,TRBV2,CASQYDRSSYNEQFF
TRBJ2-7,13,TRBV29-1,CSVAGQGGYEQYF
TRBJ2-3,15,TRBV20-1,CSARDPSLLADTQYF
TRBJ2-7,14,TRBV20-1,CSAISAELSYEQYF
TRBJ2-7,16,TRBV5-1,CASSSTGGIAVHELYF
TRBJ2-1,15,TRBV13,CASSFYTSGSNEQFF
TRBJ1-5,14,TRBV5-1,CASSSGQGVQPQHF